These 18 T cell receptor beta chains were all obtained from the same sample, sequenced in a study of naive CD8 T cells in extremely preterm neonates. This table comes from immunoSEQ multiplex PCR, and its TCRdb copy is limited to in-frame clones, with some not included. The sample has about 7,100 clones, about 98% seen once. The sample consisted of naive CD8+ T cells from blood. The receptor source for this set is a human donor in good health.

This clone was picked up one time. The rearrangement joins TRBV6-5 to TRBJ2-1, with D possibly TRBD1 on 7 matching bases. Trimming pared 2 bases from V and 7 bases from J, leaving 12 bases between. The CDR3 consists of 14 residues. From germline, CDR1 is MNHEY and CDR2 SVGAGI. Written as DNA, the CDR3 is TGTGCCAGCAGTTACGGGCAGGGGGGAAATGAGCAGTTCTTC. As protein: CASSYGQGGNEQFF.

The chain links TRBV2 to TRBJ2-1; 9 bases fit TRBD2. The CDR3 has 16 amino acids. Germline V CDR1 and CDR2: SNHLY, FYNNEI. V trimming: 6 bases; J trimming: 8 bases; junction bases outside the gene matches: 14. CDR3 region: CASRSGMLAGLDEQFF. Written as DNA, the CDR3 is TGTGCCAGCAGGAGCGGGATGCTAGCGGGATTAGATGAGCAGTTCTTC.

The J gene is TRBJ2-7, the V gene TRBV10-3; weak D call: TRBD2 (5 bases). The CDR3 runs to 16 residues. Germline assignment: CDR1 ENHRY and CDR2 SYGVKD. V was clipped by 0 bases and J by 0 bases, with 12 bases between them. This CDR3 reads CAISESAQEVSYEQYF. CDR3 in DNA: TGTGCCATCAGTGAGTCAGCCCAGGAGGTCTCCTACGAGCAGTACTTC.

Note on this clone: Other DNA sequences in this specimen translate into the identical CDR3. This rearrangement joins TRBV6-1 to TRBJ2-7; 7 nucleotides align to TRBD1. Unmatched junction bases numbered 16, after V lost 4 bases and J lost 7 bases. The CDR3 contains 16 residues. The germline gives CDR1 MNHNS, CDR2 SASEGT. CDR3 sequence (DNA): TGTGCCAGCAGTGCTCCTCTGGAGATGGCAGGGGGTGAGCAGTACTTC. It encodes CASSAPLEMAGGEQYF.

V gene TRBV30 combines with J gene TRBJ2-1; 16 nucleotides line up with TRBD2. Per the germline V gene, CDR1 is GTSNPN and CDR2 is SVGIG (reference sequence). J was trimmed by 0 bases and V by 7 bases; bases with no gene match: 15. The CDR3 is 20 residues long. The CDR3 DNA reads TGTGCCTCTGAACCAGGGACTAGCGGGAGGGCCTTCGTCTCCTACAATGAGCAGTTCTTC. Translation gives CASEPGTSGRAFVSYNEQFF.

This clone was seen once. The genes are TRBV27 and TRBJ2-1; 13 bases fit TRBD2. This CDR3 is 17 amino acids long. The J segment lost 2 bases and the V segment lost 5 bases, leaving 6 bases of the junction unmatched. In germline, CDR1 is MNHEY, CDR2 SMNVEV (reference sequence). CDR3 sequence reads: CASSLGTSGMAYNEQFF. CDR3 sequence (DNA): TGTGCCAGCAGTCTGGGGACTAGCGGGATGGCCTACAATGAGCAGTTCTTC.

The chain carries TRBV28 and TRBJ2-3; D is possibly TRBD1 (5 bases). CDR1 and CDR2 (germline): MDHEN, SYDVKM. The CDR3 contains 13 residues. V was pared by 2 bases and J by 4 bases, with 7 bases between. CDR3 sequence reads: CASSLGASDTQYF. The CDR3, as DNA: TGTGCCAGCAGTTTAGGGGCTTCAGATACGCAGTATTTT.

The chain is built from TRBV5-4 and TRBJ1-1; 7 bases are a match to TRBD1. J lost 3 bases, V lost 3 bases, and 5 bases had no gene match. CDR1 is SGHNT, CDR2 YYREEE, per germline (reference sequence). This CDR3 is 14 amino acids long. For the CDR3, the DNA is TGTGCCAGCAGCTCCAGGGGGTGGGACACTGAAGCTTTCTTT. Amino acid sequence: CASSSRGWDTEAFF.

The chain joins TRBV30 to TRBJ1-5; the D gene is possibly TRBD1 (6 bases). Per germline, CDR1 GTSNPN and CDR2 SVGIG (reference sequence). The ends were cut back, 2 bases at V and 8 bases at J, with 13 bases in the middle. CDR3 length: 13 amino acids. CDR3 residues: CAWSLSQGKPQHF. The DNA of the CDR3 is TGTGCCTGGAGTCTATCCCAGGGGAAGCCCCAGCATTTT.

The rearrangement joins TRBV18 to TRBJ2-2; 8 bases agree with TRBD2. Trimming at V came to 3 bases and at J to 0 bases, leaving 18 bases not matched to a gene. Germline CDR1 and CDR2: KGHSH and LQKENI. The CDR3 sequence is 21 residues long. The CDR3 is CASSPVRTSWTPIANTGELFF. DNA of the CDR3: TGTGCCAGCTCACCTGTACGGACTAGCTGGACACCTATTGCGAACACCGGGGAGCTGTTTTTT.

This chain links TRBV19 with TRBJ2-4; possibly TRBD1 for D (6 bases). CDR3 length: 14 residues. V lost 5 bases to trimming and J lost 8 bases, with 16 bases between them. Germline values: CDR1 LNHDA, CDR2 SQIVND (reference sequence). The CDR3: CASSPGDFVDIQYF. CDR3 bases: TGTGCCAGTAGTCCAGGGGATTTTGTAGACATTCAGTACTTC.

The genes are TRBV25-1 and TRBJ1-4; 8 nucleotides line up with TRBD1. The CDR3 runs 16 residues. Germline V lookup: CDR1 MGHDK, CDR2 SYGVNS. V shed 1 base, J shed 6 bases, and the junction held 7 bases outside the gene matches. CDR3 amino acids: CASSEFRTGGDEKLFF. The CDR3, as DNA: TGTGCCAGCAGTGAATTTCGAACAGGGGGAGATGAAAAACTGTTTTTT. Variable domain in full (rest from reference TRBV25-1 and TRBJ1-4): EADIYQTPRYLVIGTGKKITLECSQTMGHDKMYWYQQDPGMELHLIHYSYGVNSTEKGDLSSESTVSRIRTEHFPLTLESARPSHTSQYLCASSEFRTGGDEKLFFGSGTQLSVL.

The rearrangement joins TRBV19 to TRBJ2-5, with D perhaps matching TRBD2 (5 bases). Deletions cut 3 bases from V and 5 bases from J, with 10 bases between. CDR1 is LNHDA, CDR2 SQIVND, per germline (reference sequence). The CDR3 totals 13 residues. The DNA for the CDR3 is TGTGCCAGTAGTATTCGGGGTGGGGAGACCCAGTACTTC. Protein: CASSIRGGETQYF.

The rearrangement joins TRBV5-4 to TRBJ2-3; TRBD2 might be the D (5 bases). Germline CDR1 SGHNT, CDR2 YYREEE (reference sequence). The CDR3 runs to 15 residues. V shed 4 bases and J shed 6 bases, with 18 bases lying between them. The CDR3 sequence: CASSRGRVWEDTQYF. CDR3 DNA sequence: TGTGCCAGCAGCCGGGGTAGGGTGTGGGAGGATACGCAGTATTTT.

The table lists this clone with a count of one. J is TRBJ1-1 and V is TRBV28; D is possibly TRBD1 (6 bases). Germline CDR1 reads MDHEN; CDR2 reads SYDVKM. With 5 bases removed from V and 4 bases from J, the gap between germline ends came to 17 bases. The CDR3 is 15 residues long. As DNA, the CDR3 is TGTGCCAGCAGTACTCCAGGGGTCCTTTCCACTGAAGCTTTCTTT. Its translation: CASSTPGVLSTEAFF.

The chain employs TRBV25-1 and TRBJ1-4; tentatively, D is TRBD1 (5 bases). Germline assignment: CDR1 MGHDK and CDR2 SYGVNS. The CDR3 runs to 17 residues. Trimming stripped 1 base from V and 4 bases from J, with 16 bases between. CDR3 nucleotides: TGTGCCAGCAGTGAATTTGGGGAGGGTGACAGTAATGAAAAACTGTTTTTT. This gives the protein CASSEFGEGDSNEKLFF. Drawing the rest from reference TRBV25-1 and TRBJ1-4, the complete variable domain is EADIYQTPRYLVIGTGKKITLECSQTMGHDKMYWYQQDPGMELHLIHYSYGVNSTEKGDLSSESTVSRIRTEHFPLTLESARPSHTSQYLCASSEFGEGDSNEKLFFGSGTQLSVL.

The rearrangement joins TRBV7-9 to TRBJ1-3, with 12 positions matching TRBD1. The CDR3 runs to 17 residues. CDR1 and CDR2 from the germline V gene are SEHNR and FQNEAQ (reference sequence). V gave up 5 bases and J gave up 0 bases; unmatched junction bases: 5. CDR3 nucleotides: TGTGCCAGCAGCGGGGGACAGGGGGCCATCTCTGGAAACACCATATATTTT. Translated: CASSGGQGAISGNTIYF.

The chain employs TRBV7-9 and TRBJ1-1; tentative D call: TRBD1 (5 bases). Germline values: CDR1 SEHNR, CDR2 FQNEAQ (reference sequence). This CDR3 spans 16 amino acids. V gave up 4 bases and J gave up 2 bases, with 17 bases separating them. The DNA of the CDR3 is TGTGCCAGCAGCTCTTCAGGGAATCCTGCAAACACTGAAGCTTTCTTT. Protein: CASSSSGNPANTEAFF.